This T cell receptor (beta chain) was sequenced for a study of cytomegalovirus exposure and HLA in healthy donors. V lost 2 bases, J lost 4 bases, and 8 bases lay in between. The CDR3 runs to 13 residues. Germline V gives CDR1 MNHEY, CDR2 SVGAGI. Use of 60 Vbeta and 13 Jbeta primers characterized the PCR. Assay used: immunoSEQ multiplex PCR; TCRdb lists only in-frame clones, some missing. The repertoire holds around 260,000 clones, with 80% as singletons. V usage is TRBV6-5 and J usage is TRBJ1-2; the D is unclear. The sequence came from a girl aged 2 to 10 in good health and CMV-seronegative. The material sequenced was PBMCs. CDR3 residues: CASSYQVGYGYTF. CDR3 nucleotide sequence: TGTGCCAGCAGTTACCAAGTCGGCTATGGCTACACCTTC.